This T cell receptor (beta chain) was sequenced for a study of blood T cells in healthy people across ages. Study findings and constraints: When set beside aged donors, long-lived donors presented more naive CD4+ cells and higher diversity.

This clonotype was picked up a small number of times. Its antigen is as yet unknown. The CDR3 covers 19 residues. The germline V gene encodes CDR1 SEHNR and CDR2 FQNEAQ (reference sequence). V gave up 1 base and J gave up 1 base; unmatched junction bases: 12. For the second PCR, which ran for roughly 6 to 12 cycles, a sample-barcoded 5' primer and a J-beta primer mix were used. MiXCR, applied by TCRdb to the 5' RACE reads, yields one record per CDR3 protein. The sample holds roughly 550,000 distinct CDR3 sequences, 24% seen once. This sample was shared with a second study, whose subject was T cells of mothers and their children.

The sequence derives from a boy younger than 18 in good health. The chain couples TRBV7-9 to TRBJ2-7; the match to TRBD2 covers 11 bases. Material for sequencing was blood. The CDR3 is CASSLDRVIAGGKSYEQYF. CDR3 DNA: TGTGCCAGCAGCTTAGATCGCGTGATAGCGGGAGGGAAGTCCTACGAGCAGTACTTC.